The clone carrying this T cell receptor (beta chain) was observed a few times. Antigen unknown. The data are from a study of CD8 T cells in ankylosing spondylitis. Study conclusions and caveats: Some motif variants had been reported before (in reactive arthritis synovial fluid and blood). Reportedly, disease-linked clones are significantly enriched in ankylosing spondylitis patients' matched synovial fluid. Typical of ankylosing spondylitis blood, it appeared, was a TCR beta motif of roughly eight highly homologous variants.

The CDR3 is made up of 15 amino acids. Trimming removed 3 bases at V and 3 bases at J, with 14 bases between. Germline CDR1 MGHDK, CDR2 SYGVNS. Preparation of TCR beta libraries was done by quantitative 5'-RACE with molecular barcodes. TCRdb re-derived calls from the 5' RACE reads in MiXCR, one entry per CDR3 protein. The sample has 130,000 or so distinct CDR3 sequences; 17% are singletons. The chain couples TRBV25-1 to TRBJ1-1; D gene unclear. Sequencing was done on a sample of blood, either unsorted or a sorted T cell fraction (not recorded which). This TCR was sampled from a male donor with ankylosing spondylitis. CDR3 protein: CASSDPDGVDTEAFF. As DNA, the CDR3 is TGTGCCAGCAGTGACCCCGACGGGGTAGACACTGAAGCTTTCTTT.